This entry lists 32 T cell receptor beta chains sequenced from one sample in a study of Graves' ophthalmopathy and Graves' hyperthyroidism. Amplification targeted the TCR beta CDR3 regions, with RNA transcripts as the source material. An initial RT-PCR round employing HTBI primers preceded a second-round multiplex PCR. In TCRdb, the multiplex PCR reads were re-called with MiXCR into one record per CDR3 protein. Among about 400,000 distinct CDR3 sequences listed, just over 15% were seen once. The sample consisted of peripheral blood. These receptors were collected from a woman aged 18-29 years with stable Graves' hyperthyroidism.

This clonotype was detected many times. V gene TRBV6-2 or TRBV6-3 combines with J gene TRBJ1-6; weak D call: TRBD1 (5 bases). V was clipped by 10 bases and J by 9 bases, with 22 bases between them. This CDR3 is built from 15 residues. CDR1 is MNHEY and CDR2 is SVGEGT in the germline V gene. CDR3 in amino acids: CAIREPGRISSPLHF. Written as DNA, the CDR3 is TGTGCCATCCGAGAGCCGGGACGGATTTCTTCACCCCTCCACTTT.

At least ten counts were recorded for this clonotype. The chain has TRBV7-2 and TRBJ1-3; no reliable D call. From germline, CDR1 is SGHTA and CDR2 FQGNSA. This CDR3 spans 15 amino acids. The V gene lost 1 base and the J gene lost 0 bases, with 7 bases spanning the gap. The CDR3 sequence: CASSLGRVSGNTIYF. CDR3 nucleotides: TGTGCCAGCAGCTTAGGCCGAGTCTCTGGAAACACCATATATTTT.

Many counts were recorded for this clonotype. V and J are TRBV19 and TRBJ1-5; perhaps TRBD1 as D (6 bases). From germline, CDR1 is LNHDA and CDR2 SQIVND (reference sequence). Deletions cut 6 bases from V and 0 bases from J, with 12 bases between. The CDR3 consists of 15 residues. The CDR3 region has the DNA TGTGCCAGTAGGGACAGACGGTATAGCAATCAGCCCCAGCATTTT. Residues: CASRDRRYSNQPQHF. The whole variable domain, remainder taken from reference TRBV19 and TRBJ1-5, is DGGITQSPKYLFRKEGQNVTLSCEQNLNHDAMYWYRQDPGQGLRLIYYSQIVNDFQKGDIAEGYSVSREKKESFPLTVTSAQKNPTAFYLCASRDRRYSNQPQHFGDGTRLSIL.

This chain's CDR3 is CASSLAPLTSGGAEETQYF. The DNA for the CDR3 is TGTGCCAGCAGCTTAGCCCCGCTGACTAGCGGGGGGGCGGAGGAGACCCAGTACTTC. V is TRBV7-2 and J is TRBJ2-5, with 14 nucleotides matching TRBD2. The V gene's germline CDR1 is SGHTA and CDR2 FQGNSA. With 0 bases clipped from V and 5 bases from J, the junction kept 11 bases outside the gene matches. CDR3 length: 19 residues.

This clonotype turned up a few times. V usage is TRBV11-2 and J usage is TRBJ2-5; 15 positions match TRBD2. The trim removed 2 bases at V and 4 bases at J, leaving 8 bases unmatched. The germline V gene encodes CDR1 SGHAT and CDR2 FQNNGV. This CDR3 comprises 18 residues. In nucleotides, the CDR3 is TGTGCCAGCAGCTTACAAGGACTAGCGGGGGGGCGTGGAGAGACCCAGTACTTC. Amino acid sequence: CASSLQGLAGGRGETQYF.

V is TRBV12-3 or TRBV12-4 and J is TRBJ2-2; 9 bases are a match to TRBD2. The CDR3 spans 15 residues. The V segment lost 6 bases and the J segment 5 bases; nucleotides outside the gene matches: 7. DNA for the CDR3: TGTGCCAGCAGCAGGACTAGCGCACGGACCGGGGAGCTGTTTTTT. This codes for CASSRTSARTGELFF.

This chain connects TRBV6-1 to TRBJ2-6, with 12 bases identical to TRBD1. The CDR3 loop spans 18 amino acids. With 3 bases clipped from V and 0 bases from J, the junction kept 3 bases outside the gene matches. Germline CDR1 MNHNS, CDR2 SASEGT. The CDR3 spells CASSEWGQGASGANVLTF. The CDR3 nucleotides are TGTGCCAGCAGTGAGTGGGGACAGGGGGCCTCTGGGGCCAACGTCCTGACTTTC.

This clonotype showed up many times. The chain carries TRBV12-3 or TRBV12-4 and TRBJ1-2, with D tentatively TRBD1 (5 bases). The V end lost 4 bases, the J end lost 4 bases, and 19 bases lay between the germline ends. CDR3 length equals 16 residues. CDR3 nucleotide sequence: TGTGCCAGCAGTTCAATGCCGGGACTATCGATCTATGGCTACACCTTC. This codes for CASSSMPGLSIYGYTF.

Only a few counts were recorded for this clonotype. This chain joins TRBV7-2 and TRBJ1-2; D not certain. V lost 5 bases, J lost 3 bases, and 13 bases lay in between. This CDR3 region has 14 residues. CDR1 and CDR2 (germline): SGHTA, FQGNSA. The CDR3 reads CASSPTWVHYGYTF. The DNA for the CDR3 is TGTGCCAGCAGCCCCACCTGGGTTCACTATGGCTACACCTTC. The variable domain in full, with the rest retrieved from reference TRBV7-2 and TRBJ1-2, is GAGVSQSPSNKVTEKGKDVELRCDPISGHTALYWYRQSLGQGLEFLIYFQGNSAPDKSGLPSDRFSAERTGGSVSTLTIQRTQQEDSAVYLCASSPTWVHYGYTFGSGTRLTVV.

The chain recombines TRBV12-3 or TRBV12-4 with TRBJ2-7; a weak D match, TRBD2 (5 bases). Deletions cut 9 bases from V and 7 bases from J, with 19 bases between. CDR3 size: 13 residues. CDR3 nucleotides: TGTGCCAGTCAAGCGGCTGGCTTGAAGGAGCAGTACTTC. It yields the protein CASQAAGLKEQYF.

At least ten counts were recorded for this clonotype. This chain links TRBV12-3 or TRBV12-4 with TRBJ2-2; 8 bases are a match to TRBD2. V lost 5 bases to trimming and J lost 5 bases; unmatched junction nucleotides: 10. The CDR3 is 16 residues long. This CDR3 is CASSPPGLGGTGELFF. The CDR3 DNA is TGTGCCAGCAGTCCTCCGGGACTAGGGGGGACCGGGGAGCTGTTTTTT.

This clonotype was seen many times. CDR3 DNA: TGTGCCAGCAGCGAAGGACAGGTTACGGGGGCTTTCTTT. Translating gives CASSEGQVTGAFF. The gene calls are TRBV12-3 or TRBV12-4 and TRBJ1-1; 7 positions agree with TRBD1. The trim removed 6 bases at V and 11 bases at J, leaving 12 bases unmatched. The CDR3 has 13 amino acids.

The chain carries TRBV18 and TRBJ1-5; 11 bases match TRBD1. J was trimmed by 4 bases and V by 2 bases; bases with no gene match: 7. Per germline, CDR1 KGHSH and CDR2 LQKENI. This CDR3 region has 17 residues. Written as DNA, the CDR3 is TGTGCCAGCTCACCATCGGGACAGGGGGTACGAAATCAGCCCCAGCATTTT. This encodes CASSPSGQGVRNQPQHF.

About this clonotype itself: This sequence may be a read error, since a much larger clone differs from it by one base. The chain carries TRBV18 and TRBJ2-7; TRBD1 aligns across 10 bases. Per the germline V gene, CDR1 is KGHSH and CDR2 is LQKENI. With V trimmed by 10 bases and J by 6 bases, 9 bases remained unmatched. The CDR3 sequence is 13 residues long. The CDR3 loop is CAISDRGFAEQYF. For the CDR3, the DNA is TGTGCCATCTCGGACAGGGGGTTTGCCGAGCAGTACTTC.

In its sample, this clonotype was seen many times. This rearrangement joins TRBV12-3 or TRBV12-4 to TRBJ2-7; no definite D call. CDR3 length equals 14 residues. V was cut by 1 base and J by 3 bases, with 10 bases left in between. The CDR3 sequence is CASSLDSANYEQYF. The CDR3 nucleotides are TGTGCCAGCAGTTTAGACAGCGCAAACTACGAGCAGTACTTC.

This clonotype was found many times. This chain connects TRBV25-1 to TRBJ1-2; D not resolved. Per the germline V gene, CDR1 is MGHDK and CDR2 is SYGVNS. The CDR3 totals 10 residues. Between the trimmed V and J ends, which lost 8 bases and 4 bases, there was a span of 5 bases. CDR3 in amino acids: CASFAYGYTF. The CDR3 DNA follows: TGTGCCAGCTTCGCCTATGGCTACACCTTC.

This clonotype has ten or more counts. This chain joins TRBV7-3 and TRBJ1-3, with unresolved D. Germline V gene lookup returns CDR1 SGHTA and CDR2 FQGTGA. With 7 bases removed from V and 0 bases from J, the gap between germline ends came to 13 bases. The CDR3 runs 15 residues. CDR3: CASIDDLSSGNTIYF. The CDR3 bases are TGTGCCAGCATCGATGACCTCTCCTCTGGAAACACCATATATTTT.

Ten or more counts support this clonotype. This CDR3 is CASKDRGLSSYNSPLHF. CDR3 sequence (DNA): TGTGCCAGCAAGGATAGAGGTCTAAGCTCCTATAATTCACCCCTCCACTTT. V gene TRBV6-2 or TRBV6-3 combines with J gene TRBJ1-6, with unresolved D. Trimming removed 7 bases at V and 0 bases at J, with 16 bases between. The CDR3 has 17 amino acids. In germline, CDR1 is MNHEY, CDR2 SVGEGT.

There are many counts of this clonotype. The V call is TRBV11-1, the J call TRBJ1-1; no clear D gene. This CDR3 comprises 12 residues. Germline CDR1 is SGHAT and CDR2 is FQDESV (reference sequence). Trimming took 3 bases from V and 1 from J, leaving 3 bases between them. The CDR3: CASSFTNTEAFF. The DNA of the CDR3 is TGTGCCAGCAGCTTTACGAACACTGAAGCTTTCTTT. Variable domain in full (rest from reference TRBV11-1 and TRBJ1-1): EAEVAQSPRYKITEKSQAVAFWCDPISGHATLYWYRQILGQGPELLVQFQDESVVDDSQLPKDRFSAERLKGVDSTLKIQPAELGDSAMYLCASSFTNTEAFFGQGTRLTVV.

This clonotype appeared many times. The chain links TRBV10-2 to TRBJ1-6; D unclear. V dropped 6 bases and J dropped 10 bases, with 22 bases sitting between them. Germline CDR1 reads WSHSY; CDR2 reads SAAADI. This CDR3 comprises 16 residues. This CDR3 reads CASSLRARLRGSPLHF. DNA of the CDR3: TGCGCCAGCAGCTTAAGAGCACGCTTGCGTGGGTCACCCCTCCACTTT.

This clonotype was observed at least ten times. The V call is TRBV10-3, the J call TRBJ1-5; TRBD1 is a possible D gene (5 bases). The CDR3 has 17 amino acids. Germline CDR1 reads ENHRY; CDR2 reads SYGVKD. Trimming took 5 bases from V and 1 from J, leaving 18 bases between them. The CDR3 loop is CAISSEQAGLSNQPQHF. The CDR3 region has the DNA TGTGCCATCAGTTCCGAGCAAGCAGGGCTAAGCAATCAGCCCCAGCATTTT.

The chain links TRBV11-3 to TRBJ2-5, with D tentatively TRBD1 (6 bases). The length of the CDR3 is 16 residues. Per germline, CDR1 SGHNT and CDR2 YENEEA. V was clipped by 4 bases and J by 0 bases, with 15 bases between them. The CDR3 DNA follows: TGTGCCAGCAGCTCCGGAAGGACAGACTACCAAGAGACCCAGTACTTC. Translated, it gives CASSSGRTDYQETQYF.

Note on this clonotype: Given a much more abundant clone one base away, this may be a read error. The J gene is TRBJ1-1, the V gene TRBV12-3 or TRBV12-4, with unresolved D. This CDR3 spans 13 amino acids. The V end was cut by 5 bases, the J end by 0 bases, with 7 bases between. The CDR3 DNA follows: TGTGCCAGCAGTCGGATGTTGAACACTGAAGCTTTCTTT. Residues: CASSRMLNTEAFF.

This clonotype came up many times. V usage is TRBV7-2 and J usage is TRBJ1-5; D remains unclear. V lost 1 base to trimming and J lost 6 bases, with 7 bases between them. CDR1 is SGHTA, CDR2 FQGNSA, per germline. This CDR3 region has 13 residues. The CDR3, as DNA: TGTGCCAGCAGCTTAGGGTGGGCTCAGCCCCAGCATTTT. This sequence encodes CASSLGWAQPQHF. Supplemented by reference TRBV7-2 and TRBJ1-5, the full variable domain reads GAGVSQSPSNKVTEKGKDVELRCDPISGHTALYWYRQSLGQGLEFLIYFQGNSAPDKSGLPSDRFSAERTGGSVSTLTIQRTQQEDSAVYLCASSLGWAQPQHFGDGTRLSIL.

The V gene is TRBV12-3 or TRBV12-4, the J gene TRBJ2-5; a possible D gene is TRBD1 (5 bases). V lost 8 bases and J lost 4, with 14 bases in between. The CDR3 sequence is 13 residues long. Written as DNA, the CDR3 is TGTGCCAGCGCGACAGTATGGGGAGAGACCCAGTACTTC. Translation gives CASATVWGETQYF.

This clonotype was found many times. This sequence joins TRBV10-3 and TRBJ2-2; D is undetermined. Trimming left V 6 bases short and J 1 base short, with 15 bases between. CDR1 is ENHRY, CDR2 SYGVKD, per germline. The CDR3 covers 16 residues. The CDR3 spells CAISTIADLNTGELFF. The CDR3 DNA is TGTGCCATCAGCACAATAGCAGACCTGAACACCGGGGAGCTGTTTTTT.

Only a few counts were recorded for this clonotype. A read error may produce the germline difference seen at one junction end. This CDR3 reads CAGSRVLRGVGNIQYF. CDR3 DNA sequence: TGTGCCGGCAGTCGAGTTTTACGGGGCGTCGGGAACATTCAGTACTTC. The V gene is TRBV6-2 or TRBV6-3, the J gene TRBJ2-4; the D gene could be TRBD1 or TRBD2 (5 bases each). Germline V gene data show CDR1 as MNHEY and CDR2 as SVGEGT. The CDR3 is 16 residues long.

This clonotype was counted at least ten times. The CDR3, as DNA: TGTGCCACCAGTGATGCGGGGGTCCTACGGGAGCAGTACTTC. As protein: CATSDAGVLREQYF. J is TRBJ2-7 and V is TRBV24-1, with 7 nucleotides matching TRBD2. CDR1 and CDR2 from the germline V gene are KGHDR and SFDVKD. The CDR3 is 14 amino acids. J gave up 7 bases and V 3 bases, and 8 bases lay outside the gene matches.

This clonotype was seen only a few times. The chain couples TRBV9 to TRBJ1-1; possibly TRBD1 for D (6 bases). Germline lookup yields CDR1 SGDLS and CDR2 YYNGEE. Between the trimmed V and J ends, which lost 0 bases and 7 bases, there was a span of 22 bases. The CDR3 is 17 residues long. Here the CDR3 DNA reads TGTGCCAGCAGCGTAGCTACGTCGGGGGCCCAGAGGGGTGAAGCTTTCTTT. Translating gives CASSVATSGAQRGEAFF.

Concerning this clonotype: A much larger clone sits a single nucleotide away, making a read error possible. The CDR3 sequence: CVSSLGLAQEAQYF. As DNA, the CDR3 is TGTGTCAGCAGCTTAGGTCTAGCTCAAGAGGCCCAGTACTTC. The rearrangement joins TRBV7-2 to TRBJ2-5, with D perhaps matching TRBD2 (5 bases). The CDR3 sequence is 14 residues long. The germline V gene encodes CDR1 SGHTA and CDR2 FQGNSA.

This clonotype was seen repeatedly, ten times or more. V and J are TRBV24-1 and TRBJ2-2; D is undetermined. CDR3 length: 12 residues. The V end was cut by 7 bases, the J end by 4 bases, with 6 bases between. CDR1 KGHDR and CDR2 SFDVKD come from the germline V gene. CDR3 region: CATRPGTGELFF. CDR3 in DNA: TGTGCCACCAGGCCAGGCACCGGGGAGCTGTTTTTT.

This clonotype showed up just a few times. This sequence joins TRBV12-3 or TRBV12-4 and TRBJ1-5; 9 nucleotides line up with TRBD1. The CDR3 extends over 14 amino acids. The trim removed 5 bases at V and 7 bases at J, leaving 6 bases unmatched. CDR3: CASSPGTGFQPQHF. CDR3 DNA: TGTGCCAGCAGTCCCGGGACAGGGTTCCAGCCCCAGCATTTT.